This T cell receptor (beta chain) was captured in a study of circulating CD8 cells and anti-PD-1 response in melanoma (dated by TCRdb to about 2020). Notes on the research overall: Patients received nivolumab intravenously at 3 mg/kg every 2 weeks. The melanoma cohort had 13 patients, seven of whom got anti-PD-1 as first-line therapy, while the other six had previously had targeted therapy or immunotherapy. Responders were defined as patients showing complete or partial responses, and non-responders as patients showing stable or progressive disease (RECIST v1.1). The TCR repertoire analysis included about 11 melanoma patients, of whom 7 were non-responders and 4 were responders. On on-treatment samples, PD-1 was detected using a biotinylated anti-human IgG4 antibody. General study outcomes and caveats: Both treatment-naive and previously treated patients were included in the cohort, and this mixing was noted by the authors as something that could influence results. Because tumor material could not be accessed, tumor reactivity was instead assessed with peptide assays on expanded sorted subsets. Because material was limited, experiments were generally done without replicates. Repertoires were found to be largely private between subsets, with under 7% of TRB clonotypes shared at M1, and the highest sharing was observed between DPOS and TIGIT. Only baseline and M1 samples from a small cohort with few responders were used in the published TCR repertoire comparisons. Diversity was greatest in the DNEG repertoire, PD-1 and DPOS had similar and higher clonality, and TIGIT repertoires had the lowest diversity.

Using a BD FACSAria II cell sorter, four subsets defined by PD-1 and/or TIGIT were sorted out of live CD3+CD8+TCRalphabeta+ cells. Circulating CD8 T cells were sorted into four subsets by PD-1 and TIGIT expression to characterize their relevance to anti-PD-1 therapy response. Both TCR alpha and TCR beta chains were sequenced from each sorted CD8 T-cell subset. Peripheral blood was collected before the first anti-PD-1 injection, after two injections and after four injections. PBMCs were isolated immediately by Ficoll gradient centrifugation. Until use, PBMCs were kept cryopreserved in liquid nitrogen in RPMI containing approximately 20% FCS and roughly 9.6% DMSO. After thawing, PBMCs were stained with a viability dye and with antibodies against CD3, CD8alpha, TCRalphabeta, PD-1 and TIGIT. Total RNA was extracted with the RNeasy Kit, and a RIN above 7 was reached by every sample. The instrument was a NextSeq 500. The QIAseq Immune Repertoire RNA Library Kit, Human TCR Panel, was used to prepare TCR libraries from approximately 16 ng of total RNA. Sequencing of the TCR libraries was done on an Illumina NextSeq with a Mid Output V2 kit and asymmetric 261x41 paired-end reads. Every TCR library was diluted down to around 4 nM, then pooled, denatured and loaded at about 0.92 pM. Per the original workflow: The QIAGEN GeneGlobe Data Analysis Center was used to process TCR FASTQ files, and downstream analysis was done in R 3.5.2. To get clonality, Shannon entropy was normalized by the log of the number of unique productive sequences and the result was subtracted from one. TRA or TRB clonotypes differing in abundance between baseline and M1 were identified within each subset by Fisher exact tests at 5% FDR. Differentially abundant clonotypes were grouped as emerging, expanding, contracting or non-expanding/contracting. Morisita's overlap index was used to measure how much repertoires overlapped between patients. TCRdb reprocessed the public reads (quality trimming at Q25 with fastp, clone calling with MiXCR) and kept in-frame beta chains. Rows with a matching CDR3 protein are joined into one entry that keeps the most common DNA and genes. TCRdb assigned the V and J calls; the authors' analysis was not used. In this sample the table shows more than 150 distinct CDR3 sequences, about a fifth of which occur a single time. The top ten clonotypes cover over 45% of the sample.

The cysteine opens and the phenylalanine closes a CDR3 of 14 amino acids. Just CDR3 DNA is preserved here, 42 bases in frame from base 1. From the germline V gene (reference sequence), CDR1 is LNHDA and CDR2 is SQIVND. With regard to this clonotype: Its binding antigen is unknown. A much larger clone lies a single base off, so this may be a read error.

The source is a human donor with melanoma. In this chain, TRBV19 is recombined with TRBJ1-1, with the D gene uncertain. The specimen was CD8+ T cells from PBMCs, collected at baseline or after one month of anti-PD-1 therapy (not recorded which). The DNA reads as follows: TGTACCAGTAGTATAGTACACCTGAACAGTGAAGCTTTCTTT. Translated, it reads CTSSIVHLNSEAFF. Full variable domain (CDR3 extended with the reference TRBV19 and TRBJ1-1 proteins): DGGITQSPKYLFRKEGQNVTLSCEQNLNHDAMYWYRQDPGQGLRLIYYSQIVNDFQKGDIAEGYSVSREKKESFPLTVTSAQKNPTAFYLCTSSIVHLNSEAFFGQGTRLTVV.